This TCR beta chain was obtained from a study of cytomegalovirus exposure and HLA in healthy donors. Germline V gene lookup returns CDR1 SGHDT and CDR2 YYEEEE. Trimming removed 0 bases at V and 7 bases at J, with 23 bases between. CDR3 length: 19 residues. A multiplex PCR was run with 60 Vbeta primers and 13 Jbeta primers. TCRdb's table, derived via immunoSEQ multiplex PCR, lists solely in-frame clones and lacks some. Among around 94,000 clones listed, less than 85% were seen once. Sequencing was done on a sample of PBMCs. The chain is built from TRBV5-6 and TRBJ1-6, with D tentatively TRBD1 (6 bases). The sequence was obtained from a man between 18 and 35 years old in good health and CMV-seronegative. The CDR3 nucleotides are TGTGCCAGCAGCTTGGTGGGCTGGGGGCCACTCTCGCGGAATTCACCCCTCCACTTT. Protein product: CASSLVGWGPLSRNSPLHF.